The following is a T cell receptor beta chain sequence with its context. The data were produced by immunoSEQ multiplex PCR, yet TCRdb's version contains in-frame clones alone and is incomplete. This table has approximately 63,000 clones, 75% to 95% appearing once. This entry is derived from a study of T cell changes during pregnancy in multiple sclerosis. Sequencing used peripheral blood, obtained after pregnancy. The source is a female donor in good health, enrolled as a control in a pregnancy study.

The CDR3 sequence: CASSETGENTEAFF. The CDR3 region has the DNA TGTGCCAGTAGCGAAACAGGGGAGAACACTGAAGCTTTCTTT. The gene calls are TRBV19 and TRBJ1-1; 7 bases line up with TRBD1. Trimming took 6 bases from V and 1 from J; bases not matched to a gene: 5. This CDR3 is 14 amino acids long. Looked up from germline, CDR1 is LNHDA and CDR2 is SQIVND (reference sequence). Looking up the rest from reference TRBV19 and TRBJ1-1 gives the full variable domain: DGGITQSPKYLFRKEGQNVTLSCEQNLNHDAMYWYRQDPGQGLRLIYYSQIVNDFQKGDIAEGYSVSREKKESFPLTVTSAQKNPTAFYLCASSETGENTEAFFGQGTRLTVV.